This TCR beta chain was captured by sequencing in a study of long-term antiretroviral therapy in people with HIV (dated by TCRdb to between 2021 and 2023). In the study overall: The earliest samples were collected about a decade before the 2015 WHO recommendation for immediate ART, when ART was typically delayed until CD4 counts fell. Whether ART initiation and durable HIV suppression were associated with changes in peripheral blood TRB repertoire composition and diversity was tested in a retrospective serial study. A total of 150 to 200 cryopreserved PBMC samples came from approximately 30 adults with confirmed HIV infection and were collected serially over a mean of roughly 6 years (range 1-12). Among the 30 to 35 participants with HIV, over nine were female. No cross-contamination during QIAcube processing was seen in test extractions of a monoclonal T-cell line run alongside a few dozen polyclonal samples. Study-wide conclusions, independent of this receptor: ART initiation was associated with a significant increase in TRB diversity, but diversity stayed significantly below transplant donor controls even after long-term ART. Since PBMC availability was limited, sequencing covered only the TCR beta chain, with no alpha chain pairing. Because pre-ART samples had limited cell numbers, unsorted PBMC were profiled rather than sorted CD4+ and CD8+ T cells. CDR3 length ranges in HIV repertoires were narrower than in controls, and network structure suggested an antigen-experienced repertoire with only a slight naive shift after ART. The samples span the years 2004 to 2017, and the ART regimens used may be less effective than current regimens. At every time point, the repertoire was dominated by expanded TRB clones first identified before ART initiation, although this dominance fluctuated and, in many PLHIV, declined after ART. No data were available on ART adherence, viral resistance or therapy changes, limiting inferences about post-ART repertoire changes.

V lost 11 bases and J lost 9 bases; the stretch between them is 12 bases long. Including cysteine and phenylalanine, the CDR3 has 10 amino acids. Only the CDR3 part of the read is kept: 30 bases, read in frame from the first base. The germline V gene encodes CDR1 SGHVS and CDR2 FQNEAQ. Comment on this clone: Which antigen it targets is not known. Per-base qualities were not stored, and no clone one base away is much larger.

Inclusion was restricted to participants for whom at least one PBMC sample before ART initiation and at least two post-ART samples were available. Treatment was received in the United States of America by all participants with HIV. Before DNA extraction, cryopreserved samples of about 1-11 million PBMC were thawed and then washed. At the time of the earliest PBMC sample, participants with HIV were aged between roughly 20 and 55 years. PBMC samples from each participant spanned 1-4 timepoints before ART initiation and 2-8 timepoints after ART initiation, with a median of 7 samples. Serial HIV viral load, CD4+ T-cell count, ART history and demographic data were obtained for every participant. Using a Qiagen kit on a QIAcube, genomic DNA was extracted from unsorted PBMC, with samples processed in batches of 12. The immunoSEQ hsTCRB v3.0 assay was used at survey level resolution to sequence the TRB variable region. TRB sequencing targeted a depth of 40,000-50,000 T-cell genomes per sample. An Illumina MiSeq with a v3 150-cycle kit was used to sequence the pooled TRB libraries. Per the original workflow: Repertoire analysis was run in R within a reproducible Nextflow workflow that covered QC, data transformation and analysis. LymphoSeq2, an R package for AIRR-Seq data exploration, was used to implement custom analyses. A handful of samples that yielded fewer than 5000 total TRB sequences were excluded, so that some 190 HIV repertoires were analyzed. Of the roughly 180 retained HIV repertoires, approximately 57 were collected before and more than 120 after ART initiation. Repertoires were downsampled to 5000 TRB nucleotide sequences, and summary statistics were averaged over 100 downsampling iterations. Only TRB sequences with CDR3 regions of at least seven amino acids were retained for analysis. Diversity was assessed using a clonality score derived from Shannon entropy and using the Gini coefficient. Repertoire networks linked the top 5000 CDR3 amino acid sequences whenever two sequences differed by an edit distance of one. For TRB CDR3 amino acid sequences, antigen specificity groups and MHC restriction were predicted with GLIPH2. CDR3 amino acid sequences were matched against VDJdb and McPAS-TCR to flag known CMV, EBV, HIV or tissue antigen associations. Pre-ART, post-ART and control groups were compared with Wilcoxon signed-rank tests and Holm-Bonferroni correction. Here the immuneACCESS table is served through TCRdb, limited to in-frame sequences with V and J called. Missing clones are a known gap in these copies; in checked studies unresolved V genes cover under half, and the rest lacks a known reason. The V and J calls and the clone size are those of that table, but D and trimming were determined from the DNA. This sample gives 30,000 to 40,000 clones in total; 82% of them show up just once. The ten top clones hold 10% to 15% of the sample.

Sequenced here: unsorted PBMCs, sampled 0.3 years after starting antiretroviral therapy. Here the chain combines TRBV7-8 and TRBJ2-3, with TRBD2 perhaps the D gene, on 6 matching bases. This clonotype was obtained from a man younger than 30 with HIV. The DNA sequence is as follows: TGTGCCTCGGGGACTCCGACGCAGTATTTT. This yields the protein CASGTPTQYF.